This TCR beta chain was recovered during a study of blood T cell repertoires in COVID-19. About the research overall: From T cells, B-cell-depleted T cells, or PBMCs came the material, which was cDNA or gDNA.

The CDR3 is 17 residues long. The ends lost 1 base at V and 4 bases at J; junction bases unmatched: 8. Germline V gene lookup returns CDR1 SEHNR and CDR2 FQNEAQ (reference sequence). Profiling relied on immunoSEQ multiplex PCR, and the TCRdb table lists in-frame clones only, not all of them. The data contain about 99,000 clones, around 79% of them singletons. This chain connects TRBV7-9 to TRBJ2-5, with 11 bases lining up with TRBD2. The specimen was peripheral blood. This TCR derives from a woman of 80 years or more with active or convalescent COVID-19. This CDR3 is CASSLVLGLAGGETQYF. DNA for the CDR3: TGTGCCAGCAGCTTAGTTTTAGGGCTAGCGGGAGGAGAGACCCAGTACTTC.